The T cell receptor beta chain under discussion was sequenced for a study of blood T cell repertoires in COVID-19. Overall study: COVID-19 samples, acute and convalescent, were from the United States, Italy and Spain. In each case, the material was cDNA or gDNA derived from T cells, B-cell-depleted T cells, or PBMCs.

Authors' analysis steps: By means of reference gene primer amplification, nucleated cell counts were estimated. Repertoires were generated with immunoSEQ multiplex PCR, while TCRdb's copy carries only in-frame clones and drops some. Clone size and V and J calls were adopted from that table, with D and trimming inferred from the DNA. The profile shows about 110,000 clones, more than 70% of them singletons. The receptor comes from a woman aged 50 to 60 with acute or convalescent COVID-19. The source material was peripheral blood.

The DNA of the CDR3 is TGTGCCAGCAGCCAAACATCTCTTTCGAACACTGAAGCTTTCTTT. Protein sequence: CASSQTSLSNTEAFF. This chain uses TRBV7-2 with TRBJ1-1; the D is unclear. With 5 bases removed from V and 1 base from J, the gap between germline ends came to 14 bases. The CDR3 extends over 15 amino acids. CDR1 SGHTA and CDR2 FQGNSA come from the germline V gene.